Listed below are T cell receptor beta chains from one sample, sequenced in a study of identical twins. TCRdb recomputed calls from the 5' RACE reads with MiXCR, one row per CDR3 protein. The table has about 100,000 distinct CDR3 sequences, just under 6% seen once. The specimen was memory T cells sorted from blood. The source of these receptors is a woman between 45 and 65 years old in good health. CDR3s include the opening cysteine and the closing phenylalanine or tryptophan. A D gene is named only where the DNA matches it firmly. Clone size is shown for a subset of rows, as once, few, many or a class of expanded clone.

d_call: .
j_call: TRBJ2-5
clone_size: many
v_call: TRBV7-6
cdr3_nt: TGTGCCAGCAGCAGAACAGGGCCCTTCGGGGAGACCCAGTACTTC
cdr3_aa: CASSRTGPFGETQYF

d_call: TRBD1
j_call: TRBJ1-3
clone_size: .
v_call: TRBV20-1
cdr3_nt: TGCAGTGCTACAACCGGGACAGGGTTTGGAAACACCATATATTTT
cdr3_aa: CSATTGTGFGNTIYF

d_call: .
j_call: TRBJ1-2
clone_size: many
v_call: TRBV5-1
cdr3_nt: TGCGCCAGCAGCACCGCGGGGGACTATGGCTACACCTTC
cdr3_aa: CASSTAGDYGYTF

d_call: .
j_call: TRBJ2-3
clone_size: .
v_call: TRBV7-2
cdr3_nt: TGTGCCAGCAGGCGCGGGGGCCATACGCAGTATTTT
cdr3_aa: CASRRGGHTQYF

d_call: .
j_call: TRBJ1-5
clone_size: few
v_call: TRBV20-1
cdr3_nt: TGCAGTGCTAGAGTTGGGCAGGGTAGAGAGCCCCAGCATTTT
cdr3_aa: CSARVGQGREPQHF

d_call: TRBD1
j_call: TRBJ2-7
clone_size: many
v_call: TRBV7-9
cdr3_nt: TGTGCCAGCAGCCCTACCTCCGGGACAGGGCCCTACGAGCAGTACTTC
cdr3_aa: CASSPTSGTGPYEQYF

d_call: .
j_call: TRBJ2-5
clone_size: many
v_call: TRBV14
cdr3_nt: TGTGCCAGCAGCCCGGTTAGAGCCCGGCAAGAGACCCAGTACTTC
cdr3_aa: CASSPVRARQETQYF

d_call: TRBD1
j_call: TRBJ1-5
clone_size: many
v_call: TRBV12-3/TRBV12-4
cdr3_nt: TGTGCCAGCAGCCCGGGACAGACGAATCAGCCCCAGCATTTT
cdr3_aa: CASSPGQTNQPQHF

d_call: .
j_call: TRBJ2-5
clone_size: many
v_call: TRBV7-9
cdr3_nt: TGTGCCAGCAGCTTAGTGGTTCGGCGGGAAGAGACCCAGTACTTC
cdr3_aa: CASSLVVRREETQYF

d_call: .
j_call: TRBJ2-7
clone_size: .
v_call: TRBV5-1
cdr3_nt: TGCGCCAGCAGCTTGGCCACAGGACGGGGAGGCGAGCAGTACTTC
cdr3_aa: CASSLATGRGGEQYF